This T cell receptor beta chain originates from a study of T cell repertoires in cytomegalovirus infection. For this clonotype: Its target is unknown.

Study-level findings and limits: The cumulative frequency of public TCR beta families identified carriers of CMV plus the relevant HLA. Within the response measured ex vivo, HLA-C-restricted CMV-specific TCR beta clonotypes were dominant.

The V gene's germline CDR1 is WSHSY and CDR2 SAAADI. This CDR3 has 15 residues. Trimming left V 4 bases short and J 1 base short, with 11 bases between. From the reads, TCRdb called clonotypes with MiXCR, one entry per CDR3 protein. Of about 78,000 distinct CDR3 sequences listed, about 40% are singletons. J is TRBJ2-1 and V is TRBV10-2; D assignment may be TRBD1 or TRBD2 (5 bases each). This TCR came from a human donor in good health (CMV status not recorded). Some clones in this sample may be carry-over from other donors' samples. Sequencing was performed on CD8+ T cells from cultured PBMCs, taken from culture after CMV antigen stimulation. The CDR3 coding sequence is TGCGCCAGCAGTGTGGGGGTCCTGTCCTACAATGAGCAGTTCTTC. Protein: CASSVGVLSYNEQFF.